Below are 26 T cell receptor beta chains sequenced from a single sample in a study of T cells in Graves' hyperthyroidism and ophthalmopathy. TCR beta CDR3 region amplification was performed from RNA transcripts. The primer set for the first-round RT-PCR of the TCR CDR3 was HTBI. Using its own MiXCR run on the multiplex PCR reads, TCRdb lists one record per CDR3 protein. The sample shows hundreds of thousands of distinct CDR3 sequences, just under 45% of them seen only once. The sample was peripheral blood or thyroid tissue (not recorded which). These receptors were collected from an adult man with Graves' disease, either hyperthyroidism or ophthalmopathy (not recorded which).

The chain links TRBV10-3 to TRBJ1-6; possible D gene TRBD1, 6 bases. CDR3 size: 15 residues. From germline, CDR1 is ENHRY and CDR2 SYGVKD. V was clipped by 7 bases and J by 5 bases, with 15 bases between them. CDR3 nucleotides: TGTGCCATCAATGACAGGTCAGAGCATAATTCACCCCTCCACTTT. It encodes CAINDRSEHNSPLHF.

The chain employs TRBV20-1 and TRBJ1-2; D gene ambiguous. The V end lost 5 bases, the J end lost 2 bases, and 18 bases lay between the germline ends. The length of the CDR3 is 15 residues. In germline, CDR1 is DFQATT, CDR2 SNEGSKA (reference sequence). The CDR3 loop reads CSAYPPRQRNYGYTF. The CDR3 bases are TGCAGTGCTTACCCCCCTCGTCAGCGCAACTATGGCTACACCTTC.

Note on this clonotype: A read error may be the cause here, since a much bigger clone is one base away. The chain has TRBV5-4 and TRBJ2-7; TRBD1 agrees at 10 bases. Germline loops: CDR1 SGHNT, CDR2 YYREEE (reference sequence). The CDR3 extends over 14 amino acids. CDR3 DNA: TGTGCCGGCAGCTTCGACAGGGGGCGGTACGAGCAGTACTTC. It translates to CAGSFDRGRYEQYF. The whole variable domain, remainder taken from reference TRBV5-4 and TRBJ2-7, is ETGVTQSPTHLIKTRGQQVTLRCSSQSGHNTVSWYQQALGQGPQFIFQYYREEENGRGNFPPRFSGLQFPNYSSELNVNALELDDSALYLCAGSFDRGRYEQYFGPGTRLTVT.

The J gene is TRBJ2-5, the V gene TRBV20-1; D gene uncertain. The CDR3 is 13 amino acids. Germline values: CDR1 DFQATT, CDR2 SNEGSKA (reference sequence). The germline V and J ends were trimmed by 0 bases and 5 bases, with 10 bases remaining between them. CDR3 nucleotides: TGCAGTGCTAGAGATGTGTTAGGGGAGACCCAGTACTTC. It encodes CSARDVLGETQYF.

The V call is TRBV24-1, the J call TRBJ1-1, with TRBD1 as a possible D gene (6 bases). This CDR3 contains 14 residues. Germline V gene data show CDR1 as KGHDR and CDR2 as SFDVKD. Trimming stripped 7 bases from V and 1 base from J, with 12 bases between. Here the CDR3 reads CATRDSGANTEAFF. The CDR3 DNA sequence: TGTGCCACCAGGGACTCGGGGGCGAACACTGAAGCTTTCTTT.

In its sample, this clonotype was seen a few times. This chain joins TRBV20-1 and TRBJ2-7, with 8 nucleotides matching TRBD1. Per germline, CDR1 DFQATT and CDR2 SNEGSKA (reference sequence). The CDR3 has 14 amino acids. With 3 bases clipped from V and 3 bases from J, the junction kept 7 bases outside the gene matches. The DNA for the CDR3 is TGCAGTGCTAGTCCGGACAGGGAATACTACGAGCAGTACTTC. It codes for CSASPDREYYEQYF.

Of note for this clonotype: Since a much larger clone is just one base distant, this may be a read error. The gene calls are TRBV10-3 and TRBJ1-2; 7 bases fit TRBD1. This CDR3 is built from 15 residues. Germline-derived CDR1 and CDR2 are ENHRY and SYGVKD. CDR3 sequence reads: CATSDPKTGSYGYTF. DNA of the CDR3: TGTGCCACCAGTGATCCTAAGACAGGGAGCTATGGCTACACCTTC.

The V and J genes are TRBV2 and TRBJ1-3; D is ambiguous. The CDR3 loop spans 14 amino acids. V was cut by 5 bases and J by 7 bases, with 15 bases left in between. Germline V gene lookup returns CDR1 SNHLY and CDR2 FYNNEI. The CDR3 reads CASSKGYLMNTIYF. The CDR3 coding sequence is TGTGCCAGCAGTAAAGGGTACCTGATGAACACCATATATTTT.

The genes are TRBV9 and TRBJ1-1; D is uncertain. The germline V gene has CDR1 SGDLS and CDR2 YYNGEE. CDR3 length equals 15 residues. V was trimmed by 4 bases and J by 5 bases, leaving 18 bases between them. CDR3 protein: CASSPGWSGSTEAFF. The CDR3 coding sequence is TGTGCCAGCAGCCCCGGTTGGAGTGGAAGTACTGAAGCTTTCTTT.

For this clonotype: A much larger clone differs from this one at a single base, so this may be a read error. The chain has TRBV6-1 and TRBJ1-3; 8 bases agree with TRBD1. The CDR3 loop spans 13 amino acids. Germline V gene data show CDR1 as MNHNS and CDR2 as SASEGT. The CDR3 DNA reads as TGTACCAGCCAGGGGGCCTCTGGAAACACCATATATTTT. This gives the protein CTSQGASGNTIYF.

The chain employs TRBV20-1 and TRBJ1-3, with D uncertain. Trimming took 2 bases from V and 0 from J, leaving 23 bases between them. Germline V gene sequence: CDR1 DFQATT, CDR2 SNEGSKA (reference sequence). The CDR3 length is 19 residues. CDR3 nucleotides: TGCAGTGCTAGACCCAGTTTCCTCGGACCGATGGACTCTGGAAACACCATATATTTT. It is translated as CSARPSFLGPMDSGNTIYF.

The chain's CDR3 is CASSYYGDRGAGEQYF. CDR3 coding DNA: TGTGCCAGCAGTTACTACGGCGACAGGGGCGCCGGGGAGCAGTACTTC. This chain uses TRBV2 with TRBJ2-7, with 8 nucleotides matching TRBD1. Germline CDR1 and CDR2: SNHLY and FYNNEI. V lost 5 bases and J lost 7; bases outside the gene matches: 16. The CDR3 length is 16 residues.

Many counts were recorded for this clonotype. V is TRBV12-3 or TRBV12-4 and J is TRBJ1-2; 7 nucleotides align to TRBD1. The CDR3 consists of 14 residues. J lost 5 bases, V lost 6 bases, and 9 bases had no gene match. In DNA, the CDR3 is TGTGCCAGCAGGCCTAGCGGGACAGCATATGGCTACACCTTC. Protein: CASRPSGTAYGYTF.

V is TRBV7-9 and J is TRBJ2-7, with 9 nucleotides matching TRBD1. Germline V gene data show CDR1 as SEHNR and CDR2 as FQNEAQ (reference sequence). There are 15 residues in the CDR3. V dropped 1 base and J dropped 5; count of bases not matched to a gene: 6. The CDR3 coding sequence is TGTGCCAGCAGCTTAGTCCCACAGGGGGCCGACGAGCAGTACTTC. This translates into CASSLVPQGADEQYF. Variable domain in full (rest from reference TRBV7-9 and TRBJ2-7): DTGVSQNPRHKITKRGQNVTFRCDPISEHNRLYWYRQTLGQGPEFLTYFQNEAQLEKSRLLSDRFSAERPKGSFSTLEIQRTEQGDSAMYLCASSLVPQGADEQYFGPGTRLTVT.

As to this clonotype: The junction departs from the called germline gene at one end, perhaps through a read error. Here the CDR3 DNA reads TGTGCCAGCAGTGAACCGGGACAGGAGGGATTT. Amino acid sequence: CASSEPGQEGF. V is TRBV12-3 or TRBV12-4 and J is TRBJ1-1, with 8 bases aligning to TRBD1. CDR3 length: 11 residues.

The rearrangement uses TRBV19 and TRBJ1-5; D ambiguous. Germline CDR1 LNHDA, CDR2 SQIVND (reference sequence). Trimming removed 7 bases at V and 5 bases at J, with 15 bases between. CDR3 length: 14 amino acids. CDR3 sequence reads: CASKERGLDQPQHF. The CDR3 DNA follows: TGTGCCAGTAAAGAGCGGGGTTTGGATCAGCCCCAGCATTTT. Drawing the rest from reference TRBV19 and TRBJ1-5, the complete variable domain is DGGITQSPKYLFRKEGQNVTLSCEQNLNHDAMYWYRQDPGQGLRLIYYSQIVNDFQKGDIAEGYSVSREKKESFPLTVTSAQKNPTAFYLCASKERGLDQPQHFGDGTRLSIL.

This clonotype was detected a few times. The chain is built from TRBV7-9 and TRBJ2-5; 8 bases are shared with TRBD1. Germline assignment: CDR1 SEHNR and CDR2 FQNEAQ (reference sequence). J lost 4 bases, V lost 6 bases, and 7 bases had no gene match. This CDR3 is built from 14 residues. CDR3 nucleotides: TGTGCCAGCAGACAACCTGGACAGGGAGAGACCCAGTACTTC. Translated: CASRQPGQGETQYF.

At least ten counts were recorded for this clonotype. This chain connects TRBV7-9 to TRBJ2-2, with TRBD2 matching 7 bases. Trimming cost V 10 bases and J 2 bases; bases outside gene matches: 7. CDR1 and CDR2 (germline): SEHNR, FQNEAQ (reference sequence). CDR3 length: 14 residues. The CDR3 bases are TGTGCCATCCTGACTAGCCTTAACACCGGGGAGCTGTTTTTT. Protein product: CAILTSLNTGELFF.

V gene TRBV6-4 combines with J gene TRBJ2-6; 9 nucleotides align to TRBD1. The V gene end was trimmed by 2 bases and the J gene end by 0 bases; junction bases not matched to a gene: 11. CDR3 size: 20 residues. The germline V gene encodes CDR1 MRHNA and CDR2 SNTAGT. In nucleotides, the CDR3 is TGTGCCAGCAGTGACAGACAGGGGGGCCCATGGACCTCTGGGGCCAACGTCCTGACTTTC. This sequence encodes CASSDRQGGPWTSGANVLTF.

This clonotype was recorded a few times. The chain joins TRBV20-1 to TRBJ1-5; D is uncertain. The CDR3 has 16 amino acids. Looked up from germline, CDR1 is DFQATT and CDR2 is SNEGSKA (reference sequence). Trimming shortened V by 1 base and J by 0 bases, and 13 bases separated the two germline ends. In DNA, the CDR3 is TGCAGTGCTAGAGTGGGTATGGGGTATAGCAATCAGCCCCAGCATTTT. This codes for CSARVGMGYSNQPQHF.

This clonotype showed up just a few times. CDR3: CASSLSVTPGNTIYF. The CDR3 DNA is TGTGCCAGCAGTTTATCAGTTACACCTGGAAACACCATATATTTT. The chain is built from TRBV12-3 or TRBV12-4 and TRBJ1-3; unclear D gene. This CDR3 comprises 15 residues. V was shortened by 2 bases and J by 2 bases, with 10 bases between the two germline ends.

This clonotype was detected a few times. The chain joins TRBV5-6 to TRBJ2-5; 10 nucleotides match TRBD2. The CDR3 sequence is 16 residues long. CDR1 and CDR2 (germline): SGHDT, YYEEEE. The ends lost 4 bases at V and 5 bases at J; junction bases unmatched: 11. CDR3: CASSPGLAGVLETQYF. The CDR3 nucleotides read TGTGCCAGCAGCCCCGGGCTAGCGGGGGTGTTGGAGACCCAGTACTTC. Complete variable domain (other parts from reference TRBV5-6 and TRBJ2-5): DAGVTQSPTHLIKTRGQQVTLRCSPKSGHDTVSWYQQALGQGPQFIFQYYEEEERQRGNFPDRFSGHQFPNYSSELNVNALLLGDSALYLCASSPGLAGVLETQYFGPGTRLLVL.

The chain recombines TRBV25-1 with TRBJ2-5; D is perhaps TRBD2 (6 bases). The CDR3 is made up of 15 amino acids. CDR1 and CDR2 (germline): MGHDK, SYGVNS. V lost 6 bases to trimming and J lost 7 bases, with 21 bases between them. The CDR3 spells CASSQDGGAWGTQYF. DNA of the CDR3: TGTGCCAGCAGCCAAGACGGAGGGGCCTGGGGGACCCAGTACTTC.

The V call is TRBV2, the J call TRBJ1-5; the D gene is possibly TRBD1 (5 bases). The V and J ends lost 1 base and 7 bases respectively, with 8 bases between them. Germline-derived CDR1 and CDR2 are SNHLY and FYNNEI. This CDR3 contains 13 residues. CDR3 residues: CASSEVGDQPQHF. For the CDR3, the DNA is TGTGCCAGCAGTGAAGTGGGGGACCAGCCCCAGCATTTT.

This clonotype was detected many times. J is TRBJ1-2 and V is TRBV12-3 or TRBV12-4; D is unresolved. V was trimmed by 3 bases and J by 7 bases, leaving 18 bases between them. This CDR3 has 15 amino acids. The CDR3 spells CASSFGRGDRRGYTF. For the CDR3, the DNA is TGTGCCAGCAGTTTCGGGCGTGGTGATCGGCGTGGCTACACCTTC.

The chain couples TRBV2 to TRBJ2-5, with D possibly TRBD2 on 5 matching bases. Germline loops: CDR1 SNHLY, CDR2 FYNNEI. Trimming removed 3 bases at V and 9 bases at J, with 23 bases between. This CDR3 spans 16 amino acids. The CDR3 here is CASSEPLADYEQSQYF. DNA for the CDR3: TGTGCCAGCAGTGAGCCCCTAGCCGACTACGAGCAGTCCCAGTACTTC.